This is a list of T cell receptor beta chains from one sample in a study of blood T cell repertoires in COVID-19. Profiling relied on immunoSEQ multiplex PCR, and the TCRdb table lists in-frame clones only, not all of them. The repertoire holds about 160,000 clones, 75% to 90% seen once, with about a tenth in the top ten. The material sequenced was peripheral blood. The receptor set was obtained from an elderly woman with active or convalescent COVID-19. Each CDR3 is given without its conserved first and last residue. The order of the fields is J gene, V gene, CDR3 protein.

TRBJ2-3 | TRBV29-1 | SVDRGRAGAGTDTQY
TRBJ2-5 | TRBV6-5 | ASSYGRGGETQY
TRBJ2-7 | TRBV5-1 | ASSSGDPSSYEQY
TRBJ2-3 | TRBV6-6 | ATSTRDTQY
TRBJ2-7 | TRBV6-2/TRBV6-3 | ASSLQGREQY
TRBJ1-5 | TRBV12-5 | ASGPDDIQPQH
TRBJ1-2 | TRBV19 | ASTRQGRLNYGYT
TRBJ1-1 | TRBV7-2 | ASSLARSEAF
TRBJ2-2 | TRBV6-4 | ASRPGQSNTGELF
TRBJ2-7 | TRBV6-5 | ASSYGQGAGEQY
TRBJ2-3 | TRBV3-1/TRBV3-2 | ASSRPPGLGEDTQY
TRBJ1-3 | TRBV14 | ASSLGTSGNTIY
TRBJ2-5 | TRBV30 | AWARGFGETQY
TRBJ2-1 | TRBV12-3/TRBV12-4 | ASGQGSYNEQF
TRBJ1-4 | TRBV27 | ASSLWGGGEKLF
TRBJ1-2 | TRBV19 | ASSRTGLPNYGYT
TRBJ1-5 | TRBV6-2/TRBV6-3 | ASSSRDRGRDQPQH
TRBJ2-1 | TRBV6-5 | ASSSDRGYNEQF
TRBJ2-2 | TRBV13 | ASSLGDRGAGELF
TRBJ2-1 | TRBV5-8 | ASSLYWEQF
TRBJ1-1 | TRBV13 | ASSPRQRQGITEAF
TRBJ1-1 | TRBV3-1/TRBV3-2 | ASSEIRTNTEAF
TRBJ2-3 | TRBV5-1 | ASSPPSGGGTDTQY
TRBJ2-1 | TRBV2 | ARNRLAGPFSYNEQF
TRBJ2-7 | TRBV7-9 | ASTSREVPYEQY
TRBJ2-5 | TRBV30 | AWNGEAETQY
TRBJ2-1 | TRBV27 | ASSQQGIYNEQF
TRBJ2-5 | TRBV10-3 | AIRETDEETQY
TRBJ2-7 | TRBV18 | ASSPPAADPSEQY
TRBJ1-1 | TRBV19 | ASRRRENTEAF
TRBJ2-7 | TRBV27 | ASSLTQQASYEQY
TRBJ1-2 | TRBV11-3 | ASSFNYGDLDYGYT
TRBJ1-4 | TRBV5-1 | ASSFELNEKLF
TRBJ2-7 | TRBV18 | ASSPPGTGKGMPY
TRBJ1-2 | TRBV5-6 | ASTSRGAPIGGYT
TRBJ1-1 | TRBV3-1/TRBV3-2 | ASSTNTEAF